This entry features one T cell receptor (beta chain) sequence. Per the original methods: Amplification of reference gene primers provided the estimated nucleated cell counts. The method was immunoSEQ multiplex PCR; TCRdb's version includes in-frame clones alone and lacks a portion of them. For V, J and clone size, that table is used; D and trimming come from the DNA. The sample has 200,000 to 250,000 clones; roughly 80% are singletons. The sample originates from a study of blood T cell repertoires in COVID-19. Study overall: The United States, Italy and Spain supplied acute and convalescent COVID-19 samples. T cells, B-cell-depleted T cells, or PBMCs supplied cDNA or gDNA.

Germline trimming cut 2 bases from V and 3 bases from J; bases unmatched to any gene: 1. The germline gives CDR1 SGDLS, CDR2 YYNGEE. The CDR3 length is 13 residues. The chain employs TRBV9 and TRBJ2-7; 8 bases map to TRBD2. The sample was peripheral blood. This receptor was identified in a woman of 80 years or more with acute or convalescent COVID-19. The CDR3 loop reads CASSVSGSYEQYF. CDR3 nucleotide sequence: TGTGCCAGCAGCGTCAGCGGGAGCTACGAGCAGTACTTC.